The present T cell receptor (beta chain) was sequenced within a study of human T cells and chemical hapten exposure. Study details: TCR yields differed between samples (mainly from small differences in pooled library volume). Findings and caveats of the study: TCRs above 1 in 1000 frequency stayed constant with DPC sensitization.

Trimming stripped 5 bases from V and 1 base from J, with 12 bases between. Germline loops: CDR1 SGHVS, CDR2 FQNEAQ. CDR3 length: 16 residues. Unfractionated whole blood yielded total RNA. Single cDNA molecules in the library carried unique molecular identifiers attached during preparation. Authors' methods: Samples contained a median of about 96,000 TCRs, with a range of roughly 20,000 to 690,600. MiXCR, applied by TCRdb to the 5' RACE reads, yields one record per CDR3 protein. The V and J calls were not made by the authors but by TCRdb's processing. The sample carries approximately 140,000 distinct CDR3 sequences, about 4.3% recorded once. This clonotype was counted ten times or more. Its target is unknown.

This receptor was obtained from a female donor in good health. This chain uses TRBV7-8 with TRBJ2-6; possibly TRBD2 for D (6 bases). CDR3 bases: TGTGCCAGCAGCGAGCTGGGGGGTTCTGGGGCCAACGTCCTGACTTTC. Residues: CASSELGGSGANVLTF.